By sample fraction, the clone carrying this T cell receptor beta chain is large. Its antigen is currently unknown. This CDR3 is also generated by other DNA sequences in the sample. Trimming took off 4 bases at V and 0 bases at J, with 7 bases between the two ends. The length of the CDR3 is 14 residues. The germline gives CDR1 SGHRS, CDR2 YFSETQ. The entry originates in a study of ipilimumab plus nivolumab after autologous stem cell transplantation. On the study more broadly: The DLBCL cohort had primary refractory and relapsed disease, with 18-month progression-free survival of about 82% and 31%. Study-wide findings and caveats: Authors suggest TCR repertoire, Treg phenotype and gut microbiota support further study.

Checkpoint therapy with ipilimumab 1 mg/kg began 14 to 28 days after transplant. Patients got 3 mg/kg IV nivolumab weeks 1, 4, 7, 10, then biweekly through week 26. This table comes from immunoSEQ multiplex PCR, and its TCRdb copy is limited to in-frame clones, with some not included. The table records 9,000 to 15,000 clones, approximately 70% of them present only once. The chain has TRBV5-1 and TRBJ2-2; D remains unclear. This sequence originates from a male donor with diffuse large B-cell lymphoma. The sample here was PBMCs, taken in a trial of ipilimumab plus nivolumab as post-transplant consolidation. CDR3 protein: CASSLGPNTGELFF. In DNA form, the CDR3 reads TGCGCCAGCAGCCTGGGCCCGAACACCGGGGAGCTGTTTTTT.